Below, 6 T cell receptor beta chains from the same sample are listed, as sequenced in a study of PD-1 blockade in classical Hodgkin lymphoma. Sequencing was performed with immunoSEQ multiplex PCR; in TCRdb, only in-frame clones are kept and a portion is missing. The sample contains around 19,000 clones, about four fifths of which appear only once. Every patient was affected by relapse after autologous stem cell transplantation, while exposure to brentuximab vedotin was not uniform. Source: peripheral blood mononuclear cells (PBMCs), taken at baseline. These TCRs come from a human donor with classical Hodgkin lymphoma.

The V and J genes are TRBV18 and TRBJ1-5; D is possibly TRBD1 (5 bases). The germline V gene encodes CDR1 KGHSH and CDR2 LQKENI. V dropped 1 base and J dropped 2 bases, with 12 bases sitting between them. CDR3 size: 16 residues. The CDR3 is CASSPLGGAGNQPQHF. The CDR3 DNA follows: TGTGCCAGCTCACCACTCGGCGGGGCGGGCAATCAGCCCCAGCATTTT.

This clone was seen a few times. This chain connects TRBV30 to TRBJ2-5; D possibly corresponds to TRBD1 (6 bases). Deletions cut 2 bases from V and 5 bases from J, with 15 bases between. Germline CDR1 is GTSNPN and CDR2 is SVGIG (reference sequence). The CDR3 consists of 14 residues. The CDR3 DNA reads TGTGCCTGGAGTCGACAGGCGTTCGGGGAGACCCAGTACTTC. Residues: CAWSRQAFGETQYF.

This clone was observed once. J is TRBJ2-1 and V is TRBV27; possibly TRBD2 for D (6 bases). Germline V lookup: CDR1 MNHEY, CDR2 SMNVEV (reference sequence). V gave up 2 bases and J gave up 0 bases, with 8 bases separating them. This CDR3 contains 15 residues. CDR3 in DNA: TGTGCCAGCAGTTTAGCGGGAAGCTCCTACAATGAGCAGTTCTTC. This sequence encodes CASSLAGSSYNEQFF.

The rearrangement links TRBV29-1 to TRBJ1-2; the match to TRBD1 covers 8 bases. The CDR3 totals 15 residues. CDR1 and CDR2 from the germline V gene are SQVTM and ANQGSEA. With 6 bases clipped from V and 0 bases from J, the junction kept 9 bases outside the gene matches. The CDR3 sequence: CSVAGTGSTNYGYTF. CDR3 in DNA: TGCAGCGTAGCCGGGACAGGATCCACTAACTATGGCTACACCTTC.

V and J are TRBV28 and TRBJ1-1; a possible D gene is TRBD1 (6 bases). The V end lost 3 bases, the J end lost 7 bases, and 18 bases lay between the germline ends. From germline, CDR1 is MDHEN and CDR2 SYDVKM. This CDR3 is 15 amino acids long. In DNA form, the CDR3 reads TGTGCCAGCAGTTTTTTAGTGGACAGCTACAGTGAAGCTTTCTTT. As protein: CASSFLVDSYSEAFF.

This CDR3 is CASSEFYRAPNEKLFF. In DNA, the CDR3 is TGTGCCAGCAGTGAATTCTACAGGGCGCCGAATGAAAAACTGTTTTTT. This sequence joins TRBV25-1 and TRBJ1-4, with TRBD1 as a possible D gene (6 bases). CDR1 is MGHDK and CDR2 is SYGVNS in the germline V gene. The CDR3 runs 16 residues. The V and J ends lost 1 base and 5 bases respectively, with 14 bases between them.